Below are 16 T cell receptor beta chains sequenced from a single sample in a study of T cells in Graves' hyperthyroidism and ophthalmopathy. The source material, RNA transcripts, was used to amplify TCR beta CDR3 regions. The HTBI primer set drove a first-round RT-PCR of the TCR CDR3. Via MiXCR, TCRdb re-called the multiplex PCR reads, giving one row per CDR3 protein. The table lists more than 450,000 distinct CDR3 sequences, 20% of them singletons. Input material: blood. The receptors stem from a man in his forties or fifties with Graves' ophthalmopathy.

This clonotype was observed many times. J is TRBJ1-1 and V is TRBV5-1, with 8 positions matching TRBD1. J lost 1 base, V lost 4 bases, and 3 bases had no gene match. This CDR3 region has 14 residues. Germline V CDR1 and CDR2: SGHRS, YFSETQ. CDR3 region: CASSTGQGNTEAFF. DNA of the CDR3: TGCGCCAGCAGCACAGGACAGGGGAACACTGAAGCTTTCTTT.

This clonotype was seen more than once but under ten times. The chain has TRBV27 and TRBJ2-6, with 7 bases identical to TRBD1. From germline, CDR1 is MNHEY and CDR2 SMNVEV (reference sequence). V shed 9 bases, J shed 0 bases, and the junction held 8 bases outside the gene matches. The CDR3 spans 16 residues. The CDR3 bases are TGTGCCAGTACCGGGACAGCCATCTCTGGGGCCAACGTCCTGACTTTC. This encodes CASTGTAISGANVLTF. Filled out from reference TRBV27 and TRBJ2-6, the complete variable domain reads EAQVTQNPRYLITVTGKKLTVTCSQNMNHEYMSWYRQDPGLGLRQIYYSMNVEVTDKGDVPEGYKVSRKEKRNFPLILESPSPNQTSLYFCASTGTAISGANVLTFGAGSRLTVL.

V gene TRBV29-1 combines with J gene TRBJ2-6; 8 positions match TRBD2. Germline trimming cut 5 bases from V and 0 bases from J; bases unmatched to any gene: 6. The CDR3 runs to 16 residues. Per the germline V gene, CDR1 is SQVTM and CDR2 is ANQGSEA. In DNA, the CDR3 is TGCAGCGTTCCGGACGGGGGGGGCTCTGGGGCCAACGTCCTGACTTTC. This encodes CSVPDGGGSGANVLTF.

Concerning this clonotype itself: This may be a read error, as it is one base from a much larger clone. The J gene is TRBJ2-5, the V gene TRBV3-1; tentatively, D is TRBD2 (5 bases). The CDR3 loop spans 15 amino acids. In germline, CDR1 is LGHDT, CDR2 YNNKEL (reference sequence). V was trimmed by 1 base and J by 2 bases, leaving 11 bases between them. CDR3 sequence: CASSQGTDSQETQYF. The CDR3 region has the DNA TGTGCCAGCAGCCAAGGTACGGACTCACAAGAGACCCAGTACTTC.

CDR3 sequence (DNA): TGTGCCAGCAGTTACTCGGGCGTAGCCAAAAACATTCAGTACTTC. Encoded protein: CASSYSGVAKNIQYF. The rearrangement links TRBV6-5 to TRBJ2-4, with no clear D. The germline gives CDR1 MNHEY, CDR2 SVGAGI. Trimming shortened V by 0 bases and J by 0 bases, and 6 bases separated the two germline ends. This CDR3 region has 15 residues.

The genes are TRBV27 and TRBJ1-5, with D tentatively TRBD1 (5 bases). CDR1 MNHEY and CDR2 SMNVEV come from the germline V gene (reference sequence). This CDR3 is 15 amino acids long. Trimming took 3 bases from V and 0 from J, leaving 9 bases between them. This chain's CDR3 is CASSLTAYSNQPQHF. In DNA, the CDR3 is TGTGCCAGCAGTTTGACAGCGTATAGCAATCAGCCCCAGCATTTT.

CDR3 loop: CSARDRGGWWTEAFF. CDR3 DNA: TGCAGTGCTAGAGATAGGGGGGGGTGGTGGACTGAAGCTTTCTTT. The chain recombines TRBV20-1 with TRBJ1-1; D might be TRBD1 (6 bases). CDR1 DFQATT and CDR2 SNEGSKA come from the germline V gene (reference sequence). With 0 bases removed from V and 5 bases from J, the gap between germline ends came to 16 bases. The CDR3 extends over 15 amino acids.

About this clonotype: A junction end diverges from the germline sequence, so it may reflect a read error. The chain joins TRBV30 to TRBJ2-2; tentatively, D is TRBD2 (6 bases). This CDR3 spans 13 amino acids. Germline V gene sequence: CDR1 GTSNPN, CDR2 SVGIG (reference sequence). CDR3: CAWSPWTGGELVF. In DNA, the CDR3 is TGTGCCTGGAGTCCGTGGACCGGCGGGGAGCTGGTTTTT.

This clonotype has a count of ten or more. The chain is built from TRBV2 and TRBJ2-1; TRBD1 agrees at 7 bases. The germline CDR1 and CDR2 sequences are SNHLY and FYNNEI. The CDR3 runs 14 residues. Losses at the gene ends were 9 bases for V and 9 bases for J; bases not matched to a gene: 14. In DNA, the CDR3 is TGTGCCAGTGTCCCGGGACAGTACATATCTGAGCAGTTCTTC. Its protein is CASVPGQYISEQFF.

The sample holds a few counts of this clonotype. The rearrangement joins TRBV4-1 to TRBJ2-3; 8 bases match TRBD2. V lost 0 bases, J lost 0 bases, and 2 bases stayed unmatched. Germline V gene sequence: CDR1 MGHRA, CDR2 YSYEKL. CDR3 length equals 16 residues. Here the CDR3 reads CASSQEPSGSTDTQYF. The CDR3 DNA sequence: TGCGCCAGCAGCCAAGAACCTAGCGGGAGCACAGATACGCAGTATTTT.

This clonotype turned up a few times. The V call is TRBV29-1, the J call TRBJ2-7; 7 nucleotides agree with TRBD2. This CDR3 contains 15 residues. V dropped 1 base and J dropped 0; count of bases not matched to a gene: 6. CDR1 SQVTM and CDR2 ANQGSEA come from the germline V gene. CDR3 protein: CSVEGGGPSSYEQYF. CDR3 sequence (DNA): TGCAGCGTTGAAGGGGGGGGTCCTAGCTCCTACGAGCAGTACTTC.

This chain links TRBV5-8 with TRBJ1-5; D unresolved. V lost 4 bases and J 1 base, leaving 12 bases between the germline ends. Germline-derived CDR1 and CDR2 are SGHTS and YDEGEE. This CDR3 region has 15 residues. This CDR3 is CASSPREASNQPQHF. The DNA for the CDR3 is TGTGCCAGCAGCCCTCGGGAGGCCAGCAATCAGCCCCAGCATTTT.

Ten or more counts support this clonotype. V usage is TRBV12-3 or TRBV12-4 and J usage is TRBJ1-1; perhaps TRBD1 as D (6 bases). V lost 6 bases to trimming and J lost 4 bases, with 12 bases between them. This CDR3 is 13 amino acids long. The CDR3 region is CASRPQGITEAFF. In nucleotides, the CDR3 is TGTGCCAGCAGACCTCAGGGGATCACTGAAGCTTTCTTT.

This clonotype occurred a few times. The chain links TRBV5-1 to TRBJ1-3, with D perhaps matching TRBD1 (5 bases). Trimming pared 4 bases from V and 2 bases from J, leaving 10 bases between. Germline V gives CDR1 SGHRS, CDR2 YFSETQ. The CDR3 loop spans 14 amino acids. The chain's CDR3 is CASSRGQAGNTIYF. In DNA, the CDR3 is TGCGCCAGCAGCCGAGGACAAGCTGGAAACACCATATATTTT.

In this sample, this clonotype turned up many times. The chain's CDR3 is CASSPEGGHEQYF. The CDR3 DNA follows: TGTGCCAGCAGCCCCGAGGGGGGCCACGAGCAGTACTTC. The rearrangement joins TRBV7-3 to TRBJ2-7; D may match TRBD1 or TRBD2 (6 bases each). The CDR3 contains 13 residues. Trimming pared 5 bases from V and 5 bases from J, leaving 13 bases between. Germline CDR1 reads SGHTA; CDR2 reads FQGTGA.

This clonotype occurred many times. J is TRBJ2-5 and V is TRBV12-3 or TRBV12-4; maybe TRBD2 (6 bases). This CDR3 spans 15 amino acids. Between the trimmed V and J ends, which lost 6 bases and 3 bases, there was a span of 17 bases. The CDR3 is CASRKKREPEETQYF. The DNA for the CDR3 is TGTGCCAGCAGGAAAAAACGGGAGCCAGAAGAGACCCAGTACTTC.